The 29 T cell receptor beta chains given below trace back to one sample, sequenced in a study of T-cell reconstitution after alpha-beta-depleted transplantation in children. The library targeted TCRbeta and was prepared with unique molecular identifiers. MiXCR, run by TCRdb on the PCR reads, gives a single entry per CDR3 protein. The sample has approximately 630,000 distinct CDR3 sequences, roughly 13% seen once; the top ten hold about 0.79%. The source material was PBMCs, sampled before TCRalphabeta/CD19-depleted stem cell transplant. These receptors all stem from a girl aged 2 to 10 with congenital amegakaryocytic thrombocytopenia, due to receive a stem cell transplant.

To note about this clonotype: A junction end diverges from the germline sequence, so it may reflect a read error. The V gene is TRBV20-1, the J gene TRBJ2-5; a possible D gene is TRBD1 (5 bases). The germline CDR1 and CDR2 sequences are DFQATT and SNEGSKA (reference sequence). This CDR3 spans 12 amino acids. This chain's CDR3 is CSASNRQETQSF. The CDR3 DNA is TGCAGTGCTAGTAACAGGCAAGAGACCCAGTCCTTC.

This clonotype was picked up many times. The chain has TRBV6-5 and TRBJ2-1; no reliable D call. V gave up 6 bases and J gave up 5 bases, with 8 bases separating them. The CDR3 covers 12 residues. CDR1 and CDR2 from the germline V gene are MNHEY and SVGAGI. CDR3 region: CASREEDNEQFF. The CDR3 coding sequence is TGTGCCAGCAGAGAAGAGGACAATGAGCAGTTCTTC.

This clonotype was counted at least ten times. Written as DNA, the CDR3 is TGTGCCAGCAGCTTAGCGCTCAGCGGGAGCTCCTACGAGCAGTACTTC. Protein product: CASSLALSGSSYEQYF. This chain links TRBV7-6 with TRBJ2-7, with 8 bases lining up with TRBD2. Germline V gene sequence: CDR1 SGHVS, CDR2 FNYEAQ. CDR3 length: 16 amino acids. V lost 0 bases to trimming and J lost 0 bases; unmatched junction nucleotides: 4.

This clonotype came up many times. This chain joins TRBV29-1 and TRBJ1-5, with a tentative D call TRBD1 (5 bases). Per germline, CDR1 SQVTM and CDR2 ANQGSEA. Between the trimmed V and J ends, which lost 6 bases and 2 bases, there was a span of 14 bases. There are 14 residues in the CDR3. The CDR3 loop is CSVAPDNRNQPQHF. Here the CDR3 DNA reads TGCAGCGTAGCTCCGGACAATCGCAATCAGCCCCAGCATTTT. The full variable domain, its missing parts supplied by reference TRBV29-1 and TRBJ1-5, is SAVISQKPSRDICQRGTSLTIQCQVDSQVTMMFWYRQQPGQSLTLIATANQGSEATYESGFVIDKFPISRPNLTFSTLTVSNMSPEDSSIYLCSVAPDNRNQPQHFGDGTRLSIL.

This clonotype was recorded at least ten times. The rearrangement joins TRBV6-2 or TRBV6-3 to TRBJ2-3, with 7 bases aligning to TRBD1. Per germline, CDR1 MNHEY and CDR2 SVGEGT. The CDR3 contains 12 residues. V lost 5 bases and J lost 10; bases outside the gene matches: 6. CDR3 DNA: TGTGCCAGCAGTAGCACAGGGGAGCCGCAGTATTTT. Protein sequence: CASSSTGEPQYF.

The gene calls are TRBV30 and TRBJ2-1; D unclear. This CDR3 has 11 residues. V lost 0 bases and J 10 bases, leaving 7 bases between the germline ends. CDR1 GTSNPN and CDR2 SVGIG come from the germline V gene (reference sequence). The CDR3 sequence: CAWSVNSEQFF. The CDR3 nucleotides read TGTGCCTGGAGTGTCAACAGCGAGCAGTTCTTC.

This rearrangement joins TRBV6-1 to TRBJ2-7; D may be TRBD2 (5 bases). The CDR3 sequence is 14 residues long. The germline CDR1 and CDR2 sequences are MNHNS and SASEGT. V lost 1 base to trimming and J lost 5 bases, with 12 bases between them. The CDR3 here is CASSEGPGWDEQYF. CDR3 in DNA: TGTGCCAGCAGTGAAGGACCGGGATGGGACGAGCAGTACTTC.

The genes are TRBV11-2 and TRBJ2-5, with 8 bases lining up with TRBD2. The germline gives CDR1 SGHAT, CDR2 FQNNGV. V dropped 1 base and J dropped 4; count of bases not matched to a gene: 14. The CDR3 spans 18 residues. CDR3 in amino acids: CASSLVFGASGSRETQYF. CDR3 DNA sequence: TGTGCCAGCAGCTTAGTTTTTGGGGCTAGCGGGTCTCGAGAGACCCAGTACTTC.

The rearrangement joins TRBV29-1 to TRBJ2-5, with no clear D. Trimming removed 6 bases from V and 0 bases from J, with 14 bases in between. Germline V gene sequence: CDR1 SQVTM, CDR2 ANQGSEA. The CDR3 loop spans 14 amino acids. Here the CDR3 reads CSVEVTKDQETQYF. In nucleotides, the CDR3 is TGCAGCGTCGAGGTCACCAAAGACCAAGAGACCCAGTACTTC.

In its sample, this clonotype was seen many times. The chain joins TRBV12-3 or TRBV12-4 to TRBJ1-1; no reliable D call. The CDR3 contains 15 residues. V gave up 6 bases and J gave up 6 bases, with 20 bases separating them. CDR3 amino acids: CASSPKEKAVPEAFF. In nucleotides, the CDR3 is TGTGCCAGCAGCCCAAAGGAAAAAGCGGTACCTGAAGCTTTCTTT.

This clonotype was observed many times. This chain connects TRBV29-1 to TRBJ2-7; D unclear. V shed 7 bases and J shed 5 bases, with 12 bases lying between them. Per germline, CDR1 SQVTM and CDR2 ANQGSEA. The CDR3 has 11 amino acids. The CDR3 spells CSASAIDEQYF. As DNA, the CDR3 is TGCAGCGCTTCAGCGATCGACGAGCAGTACTTC.

CDR3 sequence (DNA): TGTGCCAGCCGGGGGGACAGGGTCGGCGAAAAACTGTTTTTT. Protein product: CASRGDRVGEKLFF. The chain is built from TRBV28 and TRBJ1-4, with 9 bases identical to TRBD1. This CDR3 comprises 14 residues. Per the germline V gene, CDR1 is MDHEN and CDR2 is SYDVKM. V shed 8 bases, J shed 8 bases, and the junction held 9 bases outside the gene matches.

V usage is TRBV5-1 and J usage is TRBJ1-2; 12 bases match TRBD1. Per germline, CDR1 SGHRS and CDR2 YFSETQ. The CDR3 is 15 amino acids. The V segment lost 7 bases and the J segment 2 bases; nucleotides outside the gene matches: 6. The CDR3 DNA is TGCGCCAGCCGGGACAGGGGGCTATCGAACTATGGCTACACCTTC. Translation: CASRDRGLSNYGYTF.

This clonotype came up many times. The chain couples TRBV5-1 to TRBJ2-2; D gene unclear. Germline V lookup: CDR1 SGHRS, CDR2 YFSETQ. The CDR3 contains 11 residues. V lost 5 bases and J lost 5, with 4 bases in between. For the CDR3, the DNA is TGCGCCAGCAGGGGGACCGGGGAGCTGTTTTTT. This sequence encodes CASRGTGELFF.

This clonotype was seen a few times. The V gene is TRBV9, the J gene TRBJ1-5; TRBD1 might be the D (5 bases). Deletions cut 6 bases from V and 9 bases from J, with 19 bases between. The CDR3 consists of 14 residues. Germline lookup yields CDR1 SGDLS and CDR2 YYNGEE. CDR3 DNA sequence: TGTGCCAGCACTTTGGGGCCCCATCGCCCGCCCCAGCATTTT. Protein: CASTLGPHRPPQHF. Using reference TRBV9 and TRBJ1-5 for the parts outside the CDR3, the full variable domain is DSGVTQTPKHLITATGQRVTLRCSPRSGDLSVYWYQQSLDQGLQFLIQYYNGEERAKGNILERFSAQQFPDLHSELNLSSLELGDSALYFCASTLGPHRPPQHFGDGTRLSIL.

The chain uses TRBV11-1 and TRBJ1-1; 7 bases fit TRBD1. The CDR3 loop spans 14 amino acids. With V trimmed by 6 bases and J by 0 bases, 4 bases remained unmatched. The germline gives CDR1 SGHAT, CDR2 FQDESV (reference sequence). The CDR3 protein is CASSQGGMNTEAFF. The CDR3 coding sequence is TGTGCCAGCAGTCAAGGGGGCATGAACACTGAAGCTTTCTTT.

This clonotype was detected many times. For the CDR3, the DNA is TGCAGTGCTAGTCCGGAGAGGGAGACCCAGTACTTC. Protein: CSASPERETQYF. The J gene is TRBJ2-5, the V gene TRBV20-1; D gene uncertain. The germline V and J ends were trimmed by 3 bases and 5 bases, with 10 bases remaining between them. Germline loops: CDR1 DFQATT, CDR2 SNEGSKA (reference sequence). CDR3 length equals 12 residues.

This chain joins TRBV2 and TRBJ2-1; D gene ambiguous. V was trimmed by 5 bases and J by 8 bases, leaving 16 bases between them. CDR1 SNHLY and CDR2 FYNNEI come from the germline V gene. This CDR3 is 14 amino acids long. In DNA, the CDR3 is TGTGCCAGCAGTTCCACGAGGTTGGCCGATGAGCAGTTCTTC. It is translated as CASSSTRLADEQFF.

Concerning this clonotype itself: With a much larger clone just one base away, this may be a read error. The chain links TRBV10-3 to TRBJ2-1; TRBD2 agrees at 8 bases. V gave up 6 bases and J gave up 6 bases; unmatched junction bases: 7. CDR1 is ENHRY, CDR2 SYGVKD, per germline. CDR3 size: 14 residues. In DNA, the CDR3 is TGTGCCATCAGAGCAGCGGGGGAAGGCAATGAGCAGTTCTTC. Translation gives CAIRAAGEGNEQFF.

This clonotype was counted at least ten times. This rearrangement joins TRBV3-1 to TRBJ2-1, with 9 nucleotides matching TRBD2. This CDR3 region has 15 residues. Germline V gene sequence: CDR1 LGHDT, CDR2 YNNKEL (reference sequence). V lost 3 bases and J lost 4; bases outside the gene matches: 4. The CDR3 reads CASSHLAGEYNEQFF. The CDR3 DNA sequence: TGTGCCAGCAGCCATTTAGCGGGAGAGTACAATGAGCAGTTCTTC.

Only a few counts were recorded for this clonotype. In DNA form, the CDR3 reads TGTGCCAGCAGACCATCACTAGCAGTTAGCACAGATACGCAGTATTTT. Translating it yields CASRPSLAVSTDTQYF. V and J are TRBV12-3 or TRBV12-4 and TRBJ2-3; TRBD2 is a possible D gene (6 bases). Trimming took off 6 bases at V and 0 bases at J, with 16 bases between the two ends. The CDR3 sequence is 16 residues long.

The rearrangement links TRBV12-3 or TRBV12-4 to TRBJ1-1, with TRBD1 matching 10 bases. The CDR3 extends over 15 amino acids. The V and J ends lost 5 bases and 7 bases, in that order; junction bases with no gene match: 10. Here the CDR3 DNA reads TGTGCCAGCAGTGGTACCGGGACAGGGGACGGTGAAGCTTTCTTT. It is translated as CASSGTGTGDGEAFF.

This clonotype was seen a few times. The V gene is TRBV20-1, the J gene TRBJ2-7; D not resolved. The CDR3 consists of 12 residues. Trimming cost V 3 bases and J 4 bases, with 10 bases left between them. CDR1 and CDR2 from the germline V gene are DFQATT and SNEGSKA (reference sequence). CDR3 nucleotides: TGCAGTGCTAGTGTATTGGGATACGAGCAGTACTTC. Translated: CSASVLGYEQYF.

This clonotype was seen a handful of times. The V call is TRBV5-1, the J call TRBJ2-5; D gene uncertain. V lost 2 bases and J lost 5, with 16 bases in between. The CDR3 spans 15 residues. The germline CDR1 and CDR2 sequences are SGHRS and YFSETQ. CDR3 in DNA: TGCGCCAGCAGCTTTCTTTCCGGACCACGGGAGACCCAGTACTTC. Encoded protein: CASSFLSGPRETQYF.

The rearrangement joins TRBV2 to TRBJ2-5; tentative D call: TRBD2 (6 bases). V lost 1 base and J 8 bases, leaving 11 bases between the germline ends. CDR1 and CDR2 from the germline V gene are SNHLY and FYNNEI. The CDR3 sequence is 13 residues long. CDR3 in amino acids: CASSEGDGSTQYF. CDR3 DNA sequence: TGTGCCAGCAGTGAAGGGGACGGGAGTACCCAGTACTTC.

The sample holds many counts of this clonotype. The chain joins TRBV12-3 or TRBV12-4 to TRBJ2-1; 10 bases are shared with TRBD1. J gave up 4 bases and V 5 bases, and 5 bases lay outside the gene matches. The CDR3 runs 15 residues. CDR3 DNA: TGTGCCAGCAGTCTCGACAGGGGGCCGTACAATGAGCAGTTCTTC. Translated, it gives CASSLDRGPYNEQFF.

This clonotype was counted ten times or more. The chain carries TRBV20-1 and TRBJ2-1; TRBD1 aligns across 7 bases. Germline assignment: CDR1 DFQATT and CDR2 SNEGSKA (reference sequence). This CDR3 spans 17 amino acids. The J segment lost 3 bases and the V segment lost 6 bases, leaving 17 bases of the junction unmatched. CDR3 in amino acids: CSAEGADRAYFYNEQFF. The CDR3 DNA reads as TGCAGTGCCGAGGGGGCCGACAGGGCTTACTTCTACAATGAGCAGTTCTTC.

This clonotype was recorded a few times. The chain uses TRBV28 and TRBJ2-7; 11 bases agree with TRBD2. Germline V gene sequence: CDR1 MDHEN, CDR2 SYDVKM. Trimming took 5 bases from V and 3 from J; bases not matched to a gene: 9. The CDR3 length is 16 residues. The CDR3 DNA is TGTGCCAGCAGTCACCACCTAGCGGGAGGATACTACGAGCAGTACTTC. It yields the protein CASSHHLAGGYYEQYF.

The CDR3 nucleotides are TGTGCCAGAAGTCCGGGGCTAGCGGTTACAGATACGCAGTATTTT. Translation gives CARSPGLAVTDTQYF. The genes are TRBV27 and TRBJ2-3, with TRBD2 identical over 7 bases. V gave up 9 bases and J gave up 3 bases; unmatched junction bases: 12. Germline CDR1 and CDR2: MNHEY and SMNVEV (reference sequence). This CDR3 comprises 15 residues.